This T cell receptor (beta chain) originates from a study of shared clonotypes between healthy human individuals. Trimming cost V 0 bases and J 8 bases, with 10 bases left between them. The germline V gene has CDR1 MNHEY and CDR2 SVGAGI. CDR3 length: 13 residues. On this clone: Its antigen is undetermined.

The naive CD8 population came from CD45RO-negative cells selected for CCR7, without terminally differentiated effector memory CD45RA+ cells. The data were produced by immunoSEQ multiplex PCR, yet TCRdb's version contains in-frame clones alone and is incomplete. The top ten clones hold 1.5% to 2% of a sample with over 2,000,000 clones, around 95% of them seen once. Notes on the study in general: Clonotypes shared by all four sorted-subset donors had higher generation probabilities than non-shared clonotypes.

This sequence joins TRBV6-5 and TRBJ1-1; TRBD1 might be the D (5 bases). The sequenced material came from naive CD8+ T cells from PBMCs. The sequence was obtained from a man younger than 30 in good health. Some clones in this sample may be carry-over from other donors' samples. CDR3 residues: CASSYSGRGEAFF. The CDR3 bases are TGTGCCAGCAGTTACTCTGGAAGGGGCGAAGCTTTCTTT.